What follows are 19 T cell receptor beta chains derived from one specimen sequenced in a study of blood T cells in healthy people across ages. Together with a sample-barcoded 5' primer, a J-beta primer mix was included in a second PCR lasting about 6 to 12 cycles. TCRdb passed the 5' RACE reads through MiXCR, listing each CDR3 protein once. The sample includes over a million distinct CDR3 sequences, approximately 42% of them seen just once. Material: blood. The receptors derive from a woman under 30 in good health.

This chain joins TRBV28 and TRBJ2-1, with TRBD2 matching 13 bases. Trimming cost V 4 bases and J 1 base; bases outside gene matches: 10. Germline V CDR1 and CDR2: MDHEN, SYDVKM. The CDR3 sequence is 19 residues long. The CDR3 coding sequence is TGTGCCAGCAGTTCGGGACTAGCGGGATTGAGCCCGTCCTACAATGAGCAGTTCTTC. Translated: CASSSGLAGLSPSYNEQFF.

The chain joins TRBV9 to TRBJ2-1, with 10 bases identical to TRBD1. Germline V gene data show CDR1 as SGDLS and CDR2 as YYNGEE. The CDR3 is 15 residues long. Unmatched junction bases numbered 3, after V lost 2 bases and J lost 4 bases. Here the CDR3 DNA reads TGTGCCAGCAGCGTTGACAGGGGGCTTTACAATGAGCAGTTCTTC. It codes for CASSVDRGLYNEQFF.

The rearrangement links TRBV12-3 or TRBV12-4 to TRBJ2-1; D not certain. CDR3 length equals 11 residues. V gave up 5 bases and J gave up 9 bases, with 8 bases separating them. DNA for the CDR3: TGTGCCAGCAGTAACTCGGGTGAGCAGTTCTTC. This encodes CASSNSGEQFF.

The chain recombines TRBV27 with TRBJ2-1; 11 bases fit TRBD2. The V gene end was trimmed by 5 bases and the J gene end by 5 bases; junction bases not matched to a gene: 5. The CDR3 length is 15 residues. Germline loops: CDR1 MNHEY, CDR2 SMNVEV (reference sequence). Written as DNA, the CDR3 is TGTGCCAGCAGTCGGGGACTAGCGGTTAACAATGAGCAGTTCTTC. Amino acid sequence: CASSRGLAVNNEQFF.

The chain is built from TRBV7-8 and TRBJ2-7; possibly TRBD1 or TRBD2 for D (5 bases each). Per germline, CDR1 SGHVS and CDR2 FQNEAQ. This CDR3 is built from 12 residues. V dropped 4 bases and J dropped 6 bases, with 10 bases sitting between them. For the CDR3, the DNA is TGTGCCAGCAGCTGGGACCGGGTCGAGCAGTACTTC. Protein product: CASSWDRVEQYF.

This clonotype was counted only a few times. V is TRBV20-1 and J is TRBJ2-5; the match to TRBD2 covers 10 bases. The germline V gene encodes CDR1 DFQATT and CDR2 SNEGSKA (reference sequence). The CDR3 spans 16 residues. J lost 11 bases, V lost 0 bases, and 15 bases had no gene match. The CDR3 region is CSARDISGRAGNEQYF. The CDR3 DNA sequence: TGCAGTGCTAGAGATATCAGCGGGAGGGCCGGCAATGAGCAGTACTTC.

The chain combines TRBV20-1 with TRBJ2-5; no definite D call. The CDR3 extends over 14 amino acids. Trimming removed 0 bases at V and 5 bases at J, with 13 bases between. Germline CDR1 DFQATT, CDR2 SNEGSKA (reference sequence). The CDR3 sequence: CSAREGYWRETQYF. DNA for the CDR3: TGCAGTGCTAGAGAGGGCTACTGGCGGGAGACCCAGTACTTC.

V is TRBV5-4 and J is TRBJ2-3; D unclear. Germline-derived CDR1 and CDR2 are SGHNT and YYREEE (reference sequence). The germline V and J ends were trimmed by 0 bases and 1 base, with 12 bases remaining between them. CDR3 length: 16 residues. The CDR3 DNA sequence: TGTGCCAGCAGCTTGGAAGGGCGAGGAGGCACAGATACGCAGTATTTT. This gives the protein CASSLEGRGGTDTQYF.

This clonotype was detected only a few times. The V and J genes are TRBV30 and TRBJ1-1, with D hard to call. V was shortened by 4 bases and J by 1 base, with 16 bases between the two germline ends. The CDR3 contains 15 residues. Germline-derived CDR1 and CDR2 are GTSNPN and SVGIG (reference sequence). CDR3 loop: CAWISGLLGNTEAFF. CDR3 coding DNA: TGTGCCTGGATAAGTGGTTTGTTGGGGAACACTGAAGCTTTCTTT.

A few counts support this clonotype. The gene calls are TRBV3-1 and TRBJ2-3; D remains ambiguous. V lost 0 bases and J 11 bases, leaving 12 bases between the germline ends. Germline CDR1 reads LGHDT; CDR2 reads YNNKEL (reference sequence). The CDR3 runs 13 residues. The CDR3 sequence is CASSQDSKGMQYF. CDR3 sequence (DNA): TGTGCCAGCAGCCAAGATTCAAAGGGAATGCAGTATTTT.

The chain carries TRBV7-9 and TRBJ1-1, with a possible D match to TRBD1 (6 bases). V was trimmed by 5 bases and J by 2 bases, leaving 18 bases between them. CDR1 and CDR2 from the germline V gene are SEHNR and FQNEAQ (reference sequence). There are 16 residues in the CDR3. The CDR3 sequence is CASSPAAGGPNTEAFF. DNA of the CDR3: TGTGCCAGCAGCCCCGCAGCCGGGGGGCCAAACACTGAAGCTTTCTTT.

The genes are TRBV6-6 and TRBJ1-5; a possible D gene is TRBD1 (6 bases). Trimming cost V 0 bases and J 5 bases, with 11 bases left between them. This CDR3 is built from 15 residues. CDR1 is MNHNY, CDR2 SVGAGI, per germline (reference sequence). The CDR3 DNA reads TGTGCCAGCAGTTACTCAACAGGGATTTATCAGCCCCAGCATTTT. Translating gives CASSYSTGIYQPQHF.

This chain connects TRBV20-1 to TRBJ2-7; D may be TRBD1 or TRBD2 (6 bases each). The V end was cut by 4 bases, the J end by 4 bases, with 14 bases between. Germline assignment: CDR1 DFQATT and CDR2 SNEGSKA (reference sequence). The CDR3 runs 13 residues. CDR3 coding DNA: TGCAGTGCTACCGGGGGCAGTACGTACGAGCAGTACTTC. It is translated as CSATGGSTYEQYF.

There are a few counts of this clonotype. This chain uses TRBV20-1 with TRBJ1-2, with D maybe TRBD1 (6 bases). V dropped 2 bases and J dropped 3 bases, with 10 bases sitting between them. The CDR3 runs 13 residues. The V gene's germline CDR1 is DFQATT and CDR2 SNEGSKA (reference sequence). This chain's CDR3 is CSARPGVYYGYTF. DNA for the CDR3: TGCAGTGCTAGACCAGGGGTTTACTATGGCTACACCTTC.

A note on this clonotype: One junction end does not reproduce the germline sequence, and a read error may be involved. This chain joins TRBV27 and TRBJ2-1; D not resolved. The germline gives CDR1 MNHEY, CDR2 SMNVEV (reference sequence). CDR3 size: 12 residues. Written as DNA, the CDR3 is TGTGTCAGCAGTGTCTCGAACAATGAGCAGTTCTTC. Translated: CVSSVSNNEQFF.

The chain links TRBV13 to TRBJ2-3, with TRBD2 matching 16 bases. Germline CDR1 PRHDT, CDR2 FYEKMQ (reference sequence). The CDR3 spans 18 residues. J lost 2 bases, V lost 5 bases, and 7 bases had no gene match. DNA for the CDR3: TGTGCCAGCAGCACGGGACTAGCGGGGGGGTTGGTCACAGATACGCAGTATTTT. Residues: CASSTGLAGGLVTDTQYF.

The gene calls are TRBV27 and TRBJ2-7; 7 nucleotides align to TRBD1. The CDR3 is made up of 15 amino acids. Germline lookup yields CDR1 MNHEY and CDR2 SMNVEV (reference sequence). V lost 6 bases and J lost 1; bases outside the gene matches: 9. The CDR3 nucleotides read TGTGCCAGCAGCAGGGGACAGCCACCTTCCTACGAGCAGTACTTC. Translation gives CASSRGQPPSYEQYF.

In DNA form, the CDR3 reads TGTGCCAGCAGCTTGGCCGGGACCCGAGAGGATGAGCAGTTCTTC. As protein: CASSLAGTREDEQFF. The chain recombines TRBV11-1 with TRBJ2-1, with D perhaps TRBD1 or TRBD2 (5 bases each). V lost 3 bases and J 8 bases, leaving 17 bases between the germline ends. CDR1 and CDR2 (germline): SGHAT, FQDESV (reference sequence). The CDR3 length is 15 residues.

This clonotype came up a few times. J is TRBJ2-3 and V is TRBV9, with a tentative D call TRBD2 (6 bases). The CDR3 extends over 20 amino acids. Per the germline V gene, CDR1 is SGDLS and CDR2 is YYNGEE. Trimming removed 0 bases from V and 2 bases from J, with 25 bases in between. The CDR3 region has the DNA TGTGCCAGCAGCGTAGTTCGAGGCGGGACTTCCGCCGTTTTCACAGATACGCAGTATTTT. Translated, it gives CASSVVRGGTSAVFTDTQYF.